The rows below give T cell receptor beta chains drawn from one sample of a study of blood T cell repertoires in COVID-19. Sequencing was performed with immunoSEQ multiplex PCR; in TCRdb, only in-frame clones are kept and a portion is missing. Of 220,000 or so clones listed, roughly 84% are singletons. Sequencing was carried out using peripheral blood. The source is a woman of 80 years or more with acute or convalescent COVID-19. CDR3s leave out the opening cysteine and the closing phenylalanine or tryptophan.

10	TRBJ2-7	TRBV7-2	ASSHGLAGQY
11	TRBJ1-1	TRBV27	ASSTGEFTEAF
12	TRBJ1-1	TRBV6-1	ASSELGRPSEAF
13	TRBJ1-2	TRBV7-6	ASSERDSGLGGYT
12	TRBJ2-7	TRBV5-1	ASSPGDSHYEQY
11	TRBJ1-1	TRBV30	AWSLGRDTEAF
11	TRBJ1-1	TRBV5-1	ASSFQANTEAF
10	TRBJ2-7	TRBV7-8	ASSPNRGEQY
11	TRBJ2-3	TRBV19	ASRDRGTDTQY
12	TRBJ1-6	TRBV11-2	ASSWDRYNSPLH